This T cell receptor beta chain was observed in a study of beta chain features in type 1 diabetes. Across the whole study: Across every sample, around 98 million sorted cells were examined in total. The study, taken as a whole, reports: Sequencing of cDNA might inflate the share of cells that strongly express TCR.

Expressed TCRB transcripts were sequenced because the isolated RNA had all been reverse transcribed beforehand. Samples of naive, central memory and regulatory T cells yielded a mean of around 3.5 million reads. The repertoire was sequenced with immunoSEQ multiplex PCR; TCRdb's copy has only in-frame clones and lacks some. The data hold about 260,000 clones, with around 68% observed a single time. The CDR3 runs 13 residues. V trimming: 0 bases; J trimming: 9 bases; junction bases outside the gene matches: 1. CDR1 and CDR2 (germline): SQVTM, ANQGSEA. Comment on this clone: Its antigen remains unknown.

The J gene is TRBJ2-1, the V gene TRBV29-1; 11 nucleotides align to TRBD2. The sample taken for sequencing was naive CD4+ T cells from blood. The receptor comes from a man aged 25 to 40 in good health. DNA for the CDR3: TGCAGCGTTGAAGAACTAGCGGGAGTTGAGCAGTTCTTC. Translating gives CSVEELAGVEQFF.